The 26 T cell receptor beta chains reported below all come from one sample, sequenced in a study of blood T cell repertoires in COVID-19. Repertoires were generated with immunoSEQ multiplex PCR, while TCRdb's copy carries only in-frame clones and drops some. The sample shows nearly 200,000 clones, 80% to 90% of them seen only once. The sequencing input was peripheral blood. These TCRs come from a woman aged 70-85 years with acute or convalescent COVID-19.

This clone came up once. The V and J genes are TRBV7-9 and TRBJ2-7; 7 nucleotides align to TRBD2. CDR3 length: 15 residues. V was pared by 1 base and J by 4 bases, with 7 bases of the junction left unmatched. CDR1 is SEHNR and CDR2 is FQNEAQ in the germline V gene (reference sequence). The CDR3 is CASSLGGSRLYEQYF. The CDR3 region has the DNA TGTGCCAGCAGCTTAGGCGGGAGTCGTCTGTACGAGCAGTACTTC. The full variable domain, with the rest looked up from reference TRBV7-9 and TRBJ2-7, is DTGVSQNPRHKITKRGQNVTFRCDPISEHNRLYWYRQTLGQGPEFLTYFQNEAQLEKSRLLSDRFSAERPKGSFSTLEIQRTEQGDSAMYLCASSLGGSRLYEQYFGPGTRLTVT.

The chain combines TRBV4-1 with TRBJ1-1; a possible D gene is TRBD1 (5 bases). V shed 3 bases and J shed 4 bases, with 18 bases lying between them. In germline, CDR1 is MGHRA, CDR2 YSYEKL. The CDR3 loop spans 16 amino acids. The CDR3, as DNA: TGCGCCAGCAGCCAGGCGGGGCGGGGGGAAAGCACTGAAGCTTTCTTT. Protein sequence: CASSQAGRGESTEAFF.

The V gene is TRBV20-1, the J gene TRBJ1-2; TRBD1 is a possible D gene (6 bases). This CDR3 is 11 amino acids long. Germline V gives CDR1 DFQATT, CDR2 SNEGSKA (reference sequence). V was pared by 5 bases and J by 7 bases, with 11 bases between. CDR3 nucleotide sequence: TGCAGTGCTGGGACAAGCGGTGGCTACACCTTC. Translation: CSAGTSGGYTF.

The CDR3 DNA is TGTGCCAGTAGTTCACAGGGGGCGTCCCCTCAGCAGTACTTC. Translating gives CASSSQGASPQQYF. The chain recombines TRBV19 with TRBJ2-7, with 9 bases that match TRBD1. Losses at the gene ends were 5 bases for V and 8 bases for J; bases not matched to a gene: 10. Germline V lookup: CDR1 LNHDA, CDR2 SQIVND (reference sequence). This CDR3 is built from 14 residues.

The chain joins TRBV6-2 or TRBV6-3 to TRBJ2-1; the match to TRBD2 covers 15 bases. Germline V lookup: CDR1 MNHEY, CDR2 SVGEGT. The CDR3 extends over 15 amino acids. Trimming removed 5 bases from V and 7 bases from J; junction bases left unmatched: 3. Written as DNA, the CDR3 is TGTGCCAGCAGTCCAGGGACTAGCGGGAGGAATGAGCAGTTCTTC. Protein sequence: CASSPGTSGRNEQFF.

The chain is built from TRBV24-1 and TRBJ2-4; D perhaps matches TRBD2 (5 bases). V was shortened by 5 bases and J by 7 bases, with 11 bases between the two germline ends. Germline lookup yields CDR1 KGHDR and CDR2 SFDVKD. The CDR3 extends over 13 amino acids. DNA of the CDR3: TGTGCCACCAGTGGCCCTGGGGAGAACATTCAGTACTTC. This gives the protein CATSGPGENIQYF.

The V gene is TRBV28, the J gene TRBJ2-2; D gene unclear. The CDR3 is 11 amino acids. Trimming pared 6 bases from V and 5 bases from J, leaving 4 bases between. Germline V CDR1 and CDR2: MDHEN, SYDVKM. In DNA form, the CDR3 reads TGTGCCAGCAGCTTGACCGGGGAGCTGTTTTTT. The encoded protein is CASSLTGELFF.

V usage is TRBV7-9 and J usage is TRBJ2-3; 8 nucleotides line up with TRBD2. Per germline, CDR1 SEHNR and CDR2 FQNEAQ (reference sequence). CDR3 length: 14 residues. Trimming took 2 bases from V and 8 from J; bases not matched to a gene: 6. The CDR3 is CASSLPGLASTQYF. The CDR3 DNA follows: TGTGCCAGCAGCTTACCCGGACTAGCTAGTACGCAGTATTTT.

This clone was observed a few times. The chain joins TRBV4-2 to TRBJ2-2; maybe TRBD1 (6 bases). Trimming took 4 bases from V and 4 from J, leaving 10 bases between them. The CDR3 runs 14 residues. CDR1 LGHNA and CDR2 YNFKEQ come from the germline V gene. The CDR3 loop reads CASSLRQATGELFF. As DNA, the CDR3 is TGTGCCAGCAGCCTACGACAGGCCACCGGGGAGCTGTTTTTT.

This clone appeared once. The chain links TRBV7-9 to TRBJ1-4; 7 bases match TRBD1. CDR1 is SEHNR and CDR2 is FQNEAQ in the germline V gene (reference sequence). CDR3 length: 15 amino acids. After removal of 3 bases from V and 7 bases from J, the junction contained 8 bases not matched to a gene. The CDR3 loop reads CASSLGGQVSEKLFF. The CDR3 DNA sequence: TGTGCCAGCAGCTTGGGAGGACAGGTGAGTGAAAAACTGTTTTTT.

In its sample, this clone was seen once. This chain joins TRBV5-4 and TRBJ2-5; 12 nucleotides line up with TRBD1. The germline gives CDR1 SGHNT, CDR2 YYREEE (reference sequence). The CDR3 length is 18 residues. The V segment lost 0 bases and the J segment 5 bases; nucleotides outside the gene matches: 11. The CDR3 loop reads CASSLARDRGRGVETQYF. For the CDR3, the DNA is TGTGCCAGCAGCTTGGCCCGGGACAGGGGGCGCGGGGTGGAGACCCAGTACTTC.

This chain joins TRBV7-2 and TRBJ2-1; TRBD2 aligns across 9 bases. The CDR3 is made up of 15 amino acids. Germline CDR1 and CDR2: SGHTA and FQGNSA. J gave up 3 bases and V 5 bases, and 5 bases lay outside the gene matches. The chain's CDR3 is CASSGETSGYNEQFF. The CDR3 bases are TGTGCCAGCAGCGGGGAGACTAGCGGCTACAATGAGCAGTTCTTC.

This clone was seen just once. The J gene is TRBJ2-4, the V gene TRBV7-3; 8 nucleotides match TRBD2. In germline, CDR1 is SGHTA, CDR2 FQGTGA. Trimming removed 5 bases from V and 4 bases from J; junction bases left unmatched: 4. This CDR3 has 14 amino acids. The CDR3 reads CASSPAGGKNIQYF. CDR3 nucleotides: TGTGCCAGCAGCCCCGCGGGGGGAAAAAACATTCAGTACTTC. Together with reference TRBV7-3 and TRBJ2-4, the CDR3 gives the full variable domain: GAGVSQTPSNKVTEKGKYVELRCDPISGHTALYWYRQSLGQGPEFLIYFQGTGAADDSGLPNDRFFAVRPEGSVSTLKIQRTERGDSAVYLCASSPAGGKNIQYFGAGTRLSVL.

V usage is TRBV19 and J usage is TRBJ1-1, with 7 bases that match TRBD1. The CDR3 loop spans 14 amino acids. V shed 5 bases and J 4 bases; nucleotides not matched to a gene: 7. The germline CDR1 and CDR2 sequences are LNHDA and SQIVND (reference sequence). CDR3 nucleotides: TGTGCCAGTAGTTCACAGGGGTCGGGCACTGAAGCTTTCTTT. It is translated as CASSSQGSGTEAFF. The full variable domain, completed using reference TRBV19 and TRBJ1-1, is DGGITQSPKYLFRKEGQNVTLSCEQNLNHDAMYWYRQDPGQGLRLIYYSQIVNDFQKGDIAEGYSVSREKKESFPLTVTSAQKNPTAFYLCASSSQGSGTEAFFGQGTRLTVV.

The chain is built from TRBV4-2 and TRBJ2-1; 16 nucleotides align to TRBD2. V was clipped by 4 bases and J by 9 bases; unmatched bases: 6. Germline CDR1 and CDR2: LGHNA and YNFKEQ. CDR3 length: 16 residues. CDR3 protein: CASSRTGTSGGAEQFF. The CDR3, as DNA: TGTGCCAGCAGCCGCACCGGGACTAGCGGGGGGGCTGAGCAGTTCTTC.

The chain uses TRBV9 and TRBJ2-2; 8 bases map to TRBD2. This CDR3 spans 17 amino acids. V shed 7 bases, J shed 6 bases, and the junction held 17 bases outside the gene matches. Germline V gene data show CDR1 as SGDLS and CDR2 as YYNGEE. This CDR3 is CASGGLAGVGRAGELFF. CDR3 in DNA: TGTGCCAGCGGCGGACTAGCCGGGGTGGGTCGTGCCGGGGAGCTGTTTTTT.

With regard to this clone: Germline is not matched at one junction end, which may reflect a read error. CDR3 sequence (DNA): TGTGCTAGCAGCCCGCTTACAGGGAATAGTGGAAACACCATATATTTT. Its translation: CASSPLTGNSGNTIYF. The chain carries TRBV7-7 and TRBJ1-3; tentative D call: TRBD1 (6 bases). Germline lookup yields CDR1 SSHAT and CDR2 FNYEAQ (reference sequence). CDR3 length equals 16 residues.

The chain employs TRBV9 and TRBJ1-2, with D tentatively TRBD1 (5 bases). The CDR3 consists of 16 residues. The germline V and J ends were trimmed by 4 bases and 0 bases, with 16 bases remaining between them. Germline-derived CDR1 and CDR2 are SGDLS and YYNGEE. CDR3: CASSLFDSQANYGYTF. CDR3 in DNA: TGTGCCAGCAGCCTCTTTGACAGCCAAGCTAACTATGGCTACACCTTC.

The V gene is TRBV5-6, the J gene TRBJ1-2; TRBD1 matches 7 bases. J gave up 0 bases and V 2 bases, and 13 bases lay outside the gene matches. The CDR3 sequence is 18 residues long. The germline V gene encodes CDR1 SGHDT and CDR2 YYEEEE. The CDR3 spells CASSFPRGQGHANYGYTF. CDR3 bases: TGTGCCAGCAGCTTCCCAAGGGGGCAGGGACATGCTAACTATGGCTACACCTTC.

The chain combines TRBV29-1 with TRBJ2-1, with a possible D match to TRBD1 (6 bases). CDR3 length equals 14 residues. Deletions cut 5 bases from V and 9 bases from J, with 20 bases between. The germline CDR1 and CDR2 sequences are SQVTM and ANQGSEA. The CDR3 DNA reads TGCAGCGTTTGGGCAGGCAGGGGTTCTACTGAGCAGTTCTTC. This translates into CSVWAGRGSTEQFF.

The V gene is TRBV7-8, the J gene TRBJ2-3, with 10 bases lining up with TRBD2. Germline CDR1 SGHVS, CDR2 FQNEAQ. The CDR3 is 19 amino acids. With V trimmed by 4 bases and J by 1 base, 14 bases remained unmatched. The CDR3 loop reads CASSSTHPGLAGGTDTQYF. In DNA, the CDR3 is TGTGCCAGCAGCTCAACCCACCCCGGGCTAGCGGGGGGCACAGATACGCAGTATTTT.

The chain is built from TRBV6-1 and TRBJ1-3, with D hard to call. Germline values: CDR1 MNHNS, CDR2 SASEGT. The CDR3 covers 14 residues. V lost 2 bases, J lost 4 bases, and 9 bases lay in between. The DNA for the CDR3 is TGTGCCAGCAGTGAATCCGGGAAGGGAAACACCATATATTTT. Its translation is CASSESGKGNTIYF.

The rearrangement joins TRBV28 to TRBJ1-4, with D possibly matching TRBD1 (5 bases). The CDR3 runs 15 residues. V was pared by 5 bases and J by 2 bases, with 12 bases between. CDR1 MDHEN and CDR2 SYDVKM come from the germline V gene. The CDR3 here is CASSGAVGTNEKLFF. The CDR3, as DNA: TGTGCCAGCAGTGGGGCCGTTGGGACTAATGAAAAACTGTTTTTT.

The CDR3 loop reads CASRPSSGYEQYF. The CDR3 region has the DNA TGTGCCAGCAGACCATCTAGCGGCTACGAGCAGTACTTC. The chain links TRBV5-4 to TRBJ2-7, with 7 bases identical to TRBD2. J was trimmed by 3 bases and V by 5 bases; bases with no gene match: 5. Germline CDR1 is SGHNT and CDR2 is YYREEE (reference sequence). The CDR3 loop spans 13 amino acids.

The genes are TRBV6-5 and TRBJ1-2, with a weak D call TRBD1 (6 bases). The CDR3 runs 14 residues. V lost 6 bases to trimming and J lost 4 bases, with 15 bases between them. Germline loops: CDR1 MNHEY, CDR2 SVGAGI. The CDR3 DNA follows: TGTGCCAGCAGAACAGGGAATGTGGTCTATGGCTACACCTTC. Translation: CASRTGNVVYGYTF.

This clone was observed many times. This chain connects TRBV7-3 to TRBJ2-7; maybe TRBD1 (5 bases). Trimming cost V 5 bases and J 7 bases, with 18 bases left between them. This CDR3 region has 14 residues. The germline V gene has CDR1 SGHTA and CDR2 FQGTGA. The CDR3 nucleotides read TGTGCCAGCAGCCCCGACAGCTACCTACGAGAGCAGTACTTC. Amino acids: CASSPDSYLREQYF.